The 15 T cell receptor beta chains in this list originate from one sample, sequenced in a study of identical twins. TCRdb reprocessed the 5' RACE reads via MiXCR and lists one record per CDR3 protein. The sample shows about 340,000 distinct CDR3 sequences, more than 9% of them seen only once. The data were also submitted as part of a second study, on yellow fever vaccine responses in identical twins.

The sample comprised CD8+ T cells sorted from blood. The receptors were sampled from a woman in her late teens or twenties in good health.

This clonotype has just a few counts. The CDR3 loop is CASSTSSGGAPDNEQFF. The CDR3 DNA is TGTGCCAGCAGTACATCTAGCGGGGGGGCCCCGGACAATGAGCAGTTCTTC. The V call is TRBV6-1, the J call TRBJ2-1; 12 bases map to TRBD2. Germline loops: CDR1 MNHNS, CDR2 SASEGT. The CDR3 is made up of 17 amino acids. Trimming cost V 5 bases and J 5 bases; bases outside gene matches: 10.

This clonotype was detected a few times. The chain links TRBV29-1 to TRBJ2-7; tentative D call: TRBD1 (5 bases). Germline loops: CDR1 SQVTM, CDR2 ANQGSEA. The CDR3 runs to 12 residues. The V end lost 6 bases, the J end lost 3 bases, and 12 bases lay between the germline ends. The CDR3 DNA reads TGCAGCGTCATGACAGAGAACTACGAGCAGTACTTC. It is translated as CSVMTENYEQYF.

This clonotype was detected only a few times. The CDR3 here is CASSPGLAGKNIQYF. The CDR3 region has the DNA TGTGCCAGCAGTCCCGGACTAGCGGGGAAAAACATTCAGTACTTC. This chain connects TRBV27 to TRBJ2-4; 12 bases map to TRBD2. From germline, CDR1 is MNHEY and CDR2 SMNVEV (reference sequence). The CDR3 runs to 15 residues. J lost 4 bases, V lost 5 bases, and 3 bases had no gene match.

There are a few counts of this clonotype. The chain has TRBV11-2 and TRBJ2-3, with D possibly being TRBD2 (6 bases). Germline CDR1 SGHAT, CDR2 FQNNGV. Between the trimmed V and J ends, which lost 4 bases and 4 bases, there was a span of 21 bases. CDR3 size: 17 residues. The CDR3 loop is CASSYRPTSLGSDTQYF. The CDR3 DNA reads as TGTGCCAGCAGCTATCGGCCGACTAGTCTTGGGTCAGATACGCAGTATTTT.

This clonotype was seen at least ten times. The V call is TRBV12-3 or TRBV12-4, the J call TRBJ2-1; D is perhaps TRBD1 or TRBD2 (5 bases each). The V gene lost 8 bases and the J gene lost 5 bases, with 22 bases spanning the gap. This CDR3 has 16 residues. CDR3 bases: TGTGCCAGCTCCTTTATGGGGACCGGGAAAGACAATGAGCAGTTCTTC. Translated, it gives CASSFMGTGKDNEQFF.

The J gene is TRBJ2-7, the V gene TRBV5-6; 10 nucleotides align to TRBD2. The germline gives CDR1 SGHDT, CDR2 YYEEEE. The trim removed 4 bases at V and 3 bases at J, leaving 7 bases unmatched. CDR3 length: 15 residues. For the CDR3, the DNA is TGTGCCAGCAGCGGTCCTAGCGGGGGAGTCTACGAGCAGTACGTC. This encodes CASSGPSGGVYEQYV.

This clonotype was seen only a few times. The rearrangement uses TRBV9 and TRBJ2-5, with a tentative D call TRBD2 (7 bases). V was cut by 3 bases and J by 3 bases, with 21 bases left in between. Germline loops: CDR1 SGDLS, CDR2 YYNGEE. The CDR3 has 17 residues. CDR3 loop: CASSAPSIGGLEETQYF. Here the CDR3 DNA reads TGTGCCAGCAGCGCTCCATCCATCGGGGGGCTGGAAGAGACCCAGTACTTC.

V gene TRBV9 combines with J gene TRBJ2-1; 8 bases match TRBD2. CDR3 length equals 15 residues. Germline V CDR1 and CDR2: SGDLS, YYNGEE. V lost 3 bases and J lost 7; bases outside the gene matches: 9. DNA of the CDR3: TGTGCCAGCAGCGCCCGGGAGGGCCTGGGAAATGAGCAGTTCTTC. This translates into CASSAREGLGNEQFF.

V is TRBV6-6 and J is TRBJ2-7; 10 bases are a match to TRBD2. The CDR3 runs 15 residues. V lost 2 bases to trimming and J lost 5 bases; unmatched junction nucleotides: 6. The germline V gene encodes CDR1 MNHNY and CDR2 SVGAGI (reference sequence). The CDR3 here is CASSYGLAGANEQYV. The CDR3 DNA reads TGTGCCAGCAGTTACGGCCTAGCGGGGGCCAACGAGCAGTACGTC.

This chain joins TRBV7-9 and TRBJ2-1; D could derive from TRBD1 or TRBD2 (6 bases each). From germline, CDR1 is SEHNR and CDR2 FQNEAQ (reference sequence). The CDR3 consists of 13 residues. Trimming took off 8 bases at V and 8 bases at J, with 16 bases between the two ends. The CDR3 nucleotides read TGTGCCAGCGGGGTTGAGGGGGGACATGAGCAGTTCTTC. Protein sequence: CASGVEGGHEQFF.

This rearrangement joins TRBV2 to TRBJ2-5; unclear D gene. Germline CDR1 SNHLY, CDR2 FYNNEI. CDR3 length: 14 amino acids. Trimming pared 3 bases from V and 3 bases from J, leaving 11 bases between. The CDR3 loop reads CASSESRLEETQYF. The CDR3 DNA follows: TGTGCCAGCAGTGAGTCACGATTGGAAGAGACCCAGTACTTC.

This clonotype has just a few counts. The genes are TRBV3-1 and TRBJ2-1, with D tentatively TRBD2 (5 bases). The CDR3 has 15 residues. The V gene's germline CDR1 is LGHDT and CDR2 YNNKEL (reference sequence). Trimming shortened V by 4 bases and J by 0 bases, and 10 bases separated the two germline ends. The CDR3 loop is CASSRADSSYNEQFF. CDR3 bases: TGTGCCAGCAGCCGAGCGGATAGCTCCTACAATGAGCAGTTCTTC.

The chain recombines TRBV27 with TRBJ1-2; the match to TRBD1 covers 10 bases. This CDR3 contains 16 residues. CDR1 and CDR2 (germline): MNHEY, SMNVEV (reference sequence). Trimming took 5 bases from V and 4 from J; bases not matched to a gene: 10. For the CDR3, the DNA is TGTGCCAGCAGTCCCCGACAGGGGGCGGTTGCCTATGGCTACACCTTC. This gives the protein CASSPRQGAVAYGYTF.

The chain recombines TRBV14 with TRBJ1-1; TRBD1 matches 8 bases. Unmatched junction bases numbered 0, after V lost 0 bases and J lost 0 bases. Germline CDR1 SGHDN, CDR2 FVKESK. This CDR3 is built from 15 residues. DNA for the CDR3: TGTGCCAGCAGCCAAGAGACAGGGGTGAACACTGAAGCTTTCTTT. Protein: CASSQETGVNTEAFF.

The J gene is TRBJ2-7, the V gene TRBV20-1; no clear D. There are 12 residues in the CDR3. Germline-derived CDR1 and CDR2 are DFQATT and SNEGSKA (reference sequence). Trimming shortened V by 1 base and J by 3 bases, and 7 bases separated the two germline ends. The chain's CDR3 is CSARGTSYEQYV. CDR3 nucleotides: TGCAGTGCTAGAGGGACCAGCTACGAGCAGTACGTC.